Below, 27 T cell receptor beta chains from the same sample are listed, as sequenced in a study of T cell repertoires in cytomegalovirus infection. One entry per CDR3 protein, called by TCRdb with MiXCR from the reads. The sample lists some 150,000 distinct CDR3 sequences, roughly 6.5% seen once, with roughly 17% in the top ten. The source material was PBMCs. The source of these receptors is a human donor in good health (CMV status not recorded). Some clones in this sample may be carry-over from other donors' samples.

This clonotype was seen many times. This chain connects TRBV2 to TRBJ2-4; D gene unclear. The germline gives CDR1 SNHLY, CDR2 FYNNEI. Deletions cut 6 bases from V and 6 bases from J, with 9 bases between. The CDR3 sequence is 12 residues long. The CDR3 DNA reads as TGTGCCAGCAGGGGCCCTGGAAACATTCAGTACTTC. Amino acids: CASRGPGNIQYF.

There are many counts of this clonotype. This sequence joins TRBV6-6 and TRBJ2-6, with 9 bases aligning to TRBD1. The CDR3 totals 16 residues. The junction had 7 bases not matched to a gene; V was cut back by 8 bases and J by 2 bases. Per the germline V gene, CDR1 is MNHNY and CDR2 is SVGAGI (reference sequence). CDR3 sequence reads: CASHGQGSPGANVLTF. For the CDR3, the DNA is TGTGCCAGCCATGGACAGGGGAGTCCTGGGGCCAACGTCCTGACTTTC.

The V and J genes are TRBV20-1 and TRBJ2-5, with D unclear. The CDR3 length is 16 residues. CDR1 is DFQATT, CDR2 SNEGSKA, per germline (reference sequence). The germline V and J ends were trimmed by 1 base and 0 bases, with 15 bases remaining between them. Here the CDR3 DNA reads TGCAGTGCTAGAGGGCTTTTAGGGCCTGACCAAGAGACCCAGTACTTC. Translating gives CSARGLLGPDQETQYF.

This clonotype was counted many times. At one of its ends the junction is not consistent with the germline gene, which may arise from a read error. V and J are TRBV2 and TRBJ2-5, with D unclear. CDR3 length: 11 residues. Germline CDR1 and CDR2: SNHLY and FYNNEI. The CDR3 spells CASSEGHSPFF. The CDR3 coding sequence is TGTGCCAGCAGTGAAGGGCACTCTCCCTTCTTC.

Many counts were recorded for this clonotype. The rearrangement links TRBV28 to TRBJ1-4; possible D gene TRBD1, 5 bases. The germline CDR1 and CDR2 sequences are MDHEN and SYDVKM. This CDR3 is built from 16 residues. The V end lost 6 bases, the J end lost 11 bases, and 25 bases lay between the germline ends. The CDR3 coding sequence is TGTGCCAGCAGAACCGGCGGAGGTGGGGGTCTTTTGAAACTGTTTTTT. Translating it yields CASRTGGGGGLLKLFF.

Ten or more counts support this clonotype. The V call is TRBV6-2 or TRBV6-3, the J call TRBJ1-2; D gene unclear. The germline V and J ends were trimmed by 4 bases and 5 bases, with 20 bases remaining between them. Germline CDR1 is MNHEY and CDR2 is SVGEGT. The CDR3 length is 16 residues. The CDR3 reads CASSSVRSVNKYGYTF. The CDR3 nucleotides are TGTGCCAGCAGTTCCGTTCGGAGTGTCAACAAGTATGGCTACACCTTC.

This clonotype was counted at least ten times. The chain uses TRBV20-1 and TRBJ2-7; D unclear. The CDR3 is 15 residues long. Germline-derived CDR1 and CDR2 are DFQATT and SNEGSKA (reference sequence). Trimming removed 3 bases at V and 5 bases at J, with 20 bases between. The CDR3 coding sequence is TGCAGTGCTAGTGATATAGGACGGAACGTTCACGAGCAGTACTTC. Translation gives CSASDIGRNVHEQYF.

The V gene is TRBV7-9, the J gene TRBJ2-7; 7 bases fit TRBD2. The CDR3 extends over 13 amino acids. The J segment lost 7 bases and the V segment lost 5 bases, leaving 8 bases of the junction unmatched. Germline-derived CDR1 and CDR2 are SEHNR and FQNEAQ (reference sequence). The CDR3 DNA reads as TGTGCCAGCAGCCCCGCTGGGGGGGTTGAGCAGTACTTC. This sequence encodes CASSPAGGVEQYF.

This clonotype was counted ten times or more. This chain connects TRBV5-4 to TRBJ1-1, with TRBD1 identical over 8 bases. V was pared by 0 bases and J by 6 bases, with 10 bases of the junction left unmatched. The CDR3 is 16 residues long. CDR1 and CDR2 (germline): SGHNT, YYREEE (reference sequence). CDR3 sequence: CASSLEVYRGNAEAFF. CDR3 sequence (DNA): TGTGCCAGCAGCTTGGAGGTTTACAGGGGGAATGCTGAAGCTTTCTTT.

The chain has TRBV14 and TRBJ1-1; no definite D call. Germline lookup yields CDR1 SGHDN and CDR2 FVKESK. The CDR3 is made up of 13 amino acids. Trimming cost V 2 bases and J 4 bases, with 8 bases left between them. The CDR3 spells CASSQSQFTEAFF. The CDR3 DNA follows: TGTGCCAGCAGCCAATCGCAGTTCACTGAAGCTTTCTTT.

This clonotype has a handful of counts. The rearrangement uses TRBV7-9 and TRBJ1-5; TRBD1 is a possible D gene (6 bases). CDR1 is SEHNR and CDR2 is FQNEAQ in the germline V gene (reference sequence). V lost 6 bases and J lost 3, with 12 bases in between. CDR3 length: 14 amino acids. CDR3 nucleotides: TGTGCCAGCAGTGGCGGACAGTACAATCAGCCCCAGCATTTT. Protein sequence: CASSGGQYNQPQHF.

This clonotype was counted at least ten times. The chain uses TRBV12-3 or TRBV12-4 and TRBJ1-1; D is possibly TRBD1 (6 bases). The CDR3 extends over 13 amino acids. V was clipped by 1 base and J by 9 bases, with 12 bases between them. The CDR3 is CASSLGRQAQAFF. In DNA form, the CDR3 reads TGTGCCAGCAGTTTAGGCCGACAGGCCCAAGCTTTCTTT.

This clonotype showed up many times. The V and J genes are TRBV5-5 and TRBJ2-5, with D perhaps matching TRBD1 (5 bases). The V and J ends lost 0 bases and 5 bases respectively, with 14 bases between them. Germline V CDR1 and CDR2: SGHKS, YYEKEE (reference sequence). The CDR3 loop spans 15 amino acids. CDR3 in DNA: TGTGCCAGCAGCTTGGCAGGGTTAGAGGCCGAGACCCAGTACTTC. Translated: CASSLAGLEAETQYF.

This clonotype was detected only a few times. The chain carries TRBV18 and TRBJ1-1; 8 bases agree with TRBD1. After removal of 5 bases from V and 3 bases from J, the junction contained 11 bases not matched to a gene. The CDR3 is 16 amino acids. Germline-derived CDR1 and CDR2 are KGHSH and LQKENI. The chain's CDR3 is CASSKQQGGWDTEAFF. The CDR3 nucleotides read TGTGCCAGCTCAAAACAACAGGGGGGCTGGGACACTGAAGCTTTCTTT.

This clonotype was counted ten times or more. This chain links TRBV7-2 with TRBJ2-7; no clear D. CDR1 is SGHTA, CDR2 FQGNSA, per germline. CDR3 length: 14 residues. Trimming left V 1 base short and J 2 bases short, with 9 bases between. In DNA form, the CDR3 reads TGTGCCAGCAGCTTAGGTCGCAGCGCCTACGAGCAGTACTTC. It is translated as CASSLGRSAYEQYF.

This clonotype occurred many times. The J gene is TRBJ2-7, the V gene TRBV19; D might be TRBD1 (6 bases). The ends were cut back, 5 bases at V and 3 bases at J, with 17 bases in the middle. This CDR3 comprises 15 residues. CDR1 LNHDA and CDR2 SQIVND come from the germline V gene (reference sequence). The CDR3 protein is CASSLLGQGNYEQYF. Here the CDR3 DNA reads TGTGCCAGTAGTCTCCTCGGGCAGGGGAACTACGAGCAGTACTTC.

This clonotype was observed many times. This chain uses TRBV7-2 with TRBJ1-3; a possible D gene is TRBD1 (6 bases). The germline V gene has CDR1 SGHTA and CDR2 FQGNSA. Trimming took off 4 bases at V and 0 bases at J, with 16 bases between the two ends. The CDR3 is 17 amino acids. CDR3 DNA: TGTGCCAGCAGCTCGGTCGGACAGACAGACTCTGGAAACACCATATATTTT. Amino acid sequence: CASSSVGQTDSGNTIYF.

The chain has TRBV11-2 and TRBJ2-7; 11 bases are a match to TRBD2. CDR1 and CDR2 from the germline V gene are SGHAT and FQNNGV. The CDR3 has 15 amino acids. J lost 1 base, V lost 4 bases, and 3 bases had no gene match. CDR3 sequence reads: CASSWGLAASYEQYF. The CDR3 DNA sequence: TGTGCCAGCAGCTGGGGACTAGCGGCTTCCTACGAGCAGTACTTC. The full variable domain, its missing parts supplied by reference TRBV11-2 and TRBJ2-7, is EAGVAQSPRYKIIEKRQSVAFWCNPISGHATLYWYQQILGQGPKLLIQFQNNGVVDDSQLPKDRFSAERLKGVDSTLKIQPAKLEDSAVYLCASSWGLAASYEQYFGPGTRLTVT.

This clonotype was detected many times. The chain has TRBV7-3 and TRBJ2-1, with TRBD2 as a possible D gene (6 bases). V was clipped by 1 base and J by 9 bases, with 13 bases between them. The CDR3 extends over 14 amino acids. The germline gives CDR1 SGHTA, CDR2 FQGTGA. The CDR3 coding sequence is TGTGCCAGCAGCTTAATCACCGGGGGAAGTGAGCAGTTCTTC. This codes for CASSLITGGSEQFF.

This chain connects TRBV28 to TRBJ2-6; D gene uncertain. This CDR3 is 13 amino acids long. Trimming took off 5 bases at V and 0 bases at J, with 2 bases between the two ends. The germline V gene encodes CDR1 MDHEN and CDR2 SYDVKM. CDR3 DNA: TGTGCCAGCAGTAACTCTGGGGCCAACGTCCTGACTTTC. Amino acids: CASSNSGANVLTF.

Ten or more counts support this clonotype. The gene calls are TRBV7-2 and TRBJ1-3, with D unclear. The germline gives CDR1 SGHTA, CDR2 FQGNSA. Trimming cost V 5 bases and J 0 bases, with 8 bases left between them. This CDR3 is 14 amino acids long. The CDR3 DNA reads as TGTGCCAGCAGCCCCCAGAGCTCTGGAAACACCATATATTTT. Encoded protein: CASSPQSSGNTIYF.

V is TRBV6-2 or TRBV6-3 and J is TRBJ2-4; D call uncertain. The V gene's germline CDR1 is MNHEY and CDR2 SVGEGT. The CDR3 contains 14 residues. Trimming removed 10 bases at V and 0 bases at J, with 13 bases between. The CDR3 region is CATLPAVAKNIQYF. CDR3 nucleotide sequence: TGTGCCACCCTACCTGCCGTAGCCAAAAACATTCAGTACTTC.

The J gene is TRBJ2-2, the V gene TRBV29-1; D unclear. The germline V gene has CDR1 SQVTM and CDR2 ANQGSEA. V lost 7 bases to trimming and J lost 0 bases, with 9 bases between them. The CDR3 length is 13 residues. In nucleotides, the CDR3 is TGCAGCGCCCCTTCCGCGAACACCGGGGAGCTGTTTTTT. Residues: CSAPSANTGELFF.

This chain connects TRBV2 to TRBJ2-7; 11 bases map to TRBD2. Germline values: CDR1 SNHLY, CDR2 FYNNEI. The ends lost 6 bases at V and 3 bases at J; junction bases unmatched: 4. This CDR3 has 14 amino acids. The CDR3 nucleotides are TGTGCCAGCAGAGTGACTAGCGGGGTCTACGAGCAGTACTTC. Translation gives CASRVTSGVYEQYF.

This clonotype was seen many times. V usage is TRBV15 and J usage is TRBJ1-1; D is ambiguous. V shed 0 bases and J shed 4 bases, with 6 bases lying between them. CDR1 is LNHNV, CDR2 YYDKDF, per germline (reference sequence). This CDR3 has 13 amino acids. The CDR3 loop is CATSREPATEAFF. The CDR3 DNA is TGTGCCACCAGCAGAGAGCCGGCCACTGAAGCTTTCTTT.

This clonotype was detected many times. V and J are TRBV27 and TRBJ2-2; no reliable D call. The CDR3 consists of 13 residues. From germline, CDR1 is MNHEY and CDR2 SMNVEV (reference sequence). The V gene lost 1 base and the J gene lost 7 bases, with 7 bases spanning the gap. The CDR3 DNA follows: TGTGCCAGCAGTTTATGGGGTAACGGGGAGCTGTTTTTT. This sequence encodes CASSLWGNGELFF.

This clonotype was seen ten or more times. This chain links TRBV6-5 with TRBJ2-5; TRBD2 matches 10 bases. V lost 2 bases, J lost 0 bases, and 9 bases stayed unmatched. CDR1 is MNHEY and CDR2 is SVGAGI in the germline V gene. The CDR3 is 18 amino acids. CDR3 DNA sequence: TGTGCCAGCAGTTACAGGTGGCTAGCGGGAGCGTACCAAGAGACCCAGTACTTC. This sequence encodes CASSYRWLAGAYQETQYF.